This is a list of T cell receptor beta chains from one sample in a study of blood T cell repertoires in COVID-19. Data came from immunoSEQ multiplex PCR; TCRdb stores just in-frame clones and leaves some out. The sample shows approximately 15,000 clones, around 88% of them seen only once. The sample consisted of peripheral blood. These receptors originate from a human donor in a cohort sampled during active COVID-19. The CDR3 runs from the conserved cysteine through the conserved F or W. Each record gives: D gene, J gene, V gene, clone size, CDR3 DNA, CDR3 protein. A D gene is named only where the DNA matches it firmly. Clone size is shown for a subset of rows, as once, few, many or a class of expanded clone.

d_call: TRBD2
j_call: TRBJ2-7
v_call: TRBV29-1
clone_size: -
cdr3_nt: TGCAGCGTTGTCCCTAGCGGGGACGCCTGGGAGCAGTACTTC
cdr3_aa: CSVVPSGDAWEQYF

d_call: -
j_call: TRBJ1-6
v_call: TRBV5-1
clone_size: -
cdr3_nt: TGCGCCAGCAGCCAGGAAACAGGGTGGAATTCACCCCTCCACTTT
cdr3_aa: CASSQETGWNSPLHF

d_call: -
j_call: TRBJ1-3
v_call: TRBV12-3/TRBV12-4
clone_size: -
cdr3_nt: TGTGCCAGCAGTTTTAATGAGGGAAACACCATATATTTT
cdr3_aa: CASSFNEGNTIYF

d_call: TRBD2
j_call: TRBJ2-1
v_call: TRBV7-6
clone_size: -
cdr3_nt: TGTGCCAGCAGCGGACTAGCGGGGGGTATCAATGAGCAGTTCTTC
cdr3_aa: CASSGLAGGINEQFF

d_call: -
j_call: TRBJ1-1
v_call: TRBV10-3
clone_size: -
cdr3_nt: TGTGCCACTACAGGGACGAACACTGAAGCTTTCTTT
cdr3_aa: CATTGTNTEAFF

d_call: -
j_call: TRBJ2-7
v_call: TRBV4-3
clone_size: -
cdr3_nt: TGCGCCAGCAGCCAAGAGTCAGTAAGGGGCGAGCAGTACTTC
cdr3_aa: CASSQESVRGEQYF

d_call: -
j_call: TRBJ1-2
v_call: TRBV19
clone_size: -
cdr3_nt: TGTGCCAGTAGTAGTACAGGCGAGTATGGCTACACCTTC
cdr3_aa: CASSSTGEYGYTF

d_call: -
j_call: TRBJ2-1
v_call: TRBV2
clone_size: few
cdr3_nt: TGTGCCAGCAGTGAAGCTCTGGGGCGGATCTACAATGAGCAGTTCTTC
cdr3_aa: CASSEALGRIYNEQFF

d_call: -
j_call: TRBJ1-4
v_call: TRBV3-1/TRBV3-2
clone_size: -
cdr3_nt: TGTGCCAGCAGCCAAAGTAGTGGACAGAGTGAAAAACTGTTTTTT
cdr3_aa: CASSQSSGQSEKLFF

d_call: -
j_call: TRBJ1-1
v_call: TRBV28
clone_size: -
cdr3_nt: TGTGCCAGCAGGGGGGGGATTGAAGCTTTCTTT
cdr3_aa: CASRGGIEAFF

d_call: -
j_call: TRBJ2-5
v_call: TRBV6-5
clone_size: -
cdr3_nt: TGTGCCAGCAGGGGGATGGGACACCTCCAAGAGACCCAGTACTTC
cdr3_aa: CASRGMGHLQETQYF

d_call: -
j_call: TRBJ2-1
v_call: TRBV30
clone_size: few
cdr3_nt: TGTGCCTGGACTCTGGACCGGGGGGAGCAGTTCTTC
cdr3_aa: CAWTLDRGEQFF

d_call: -
j_call: TRBJ1-1
v_call: TRBV25-1
clone_size: -
cdr3_nt: TGTGCCAGCAGCAGGGACTCGAACACTGAAGCTTTCTTT
cdr3_aa: CASSRDSNTEAFF

d_call: TRBD1
j_call: TRBJ1-5
v_call: TRBV3-1/TRBV3-2
clone_size: -
cdr3_nt: TGTGCCAGCAGCCAATGGGACAGCTTCAATCAGCCCCAGCATTTT
cdr3_aa: CASSQWDSFNQPQHF

d_call: -
j_call: TRBJ2-1
v_call: TRBV5-1
clone_size: -
cdr3_nt: TGCGCCAGCAGCTTGGGGAACAGGGATTGGGGTGAGCAGTTCTTC
cdr3_aa: CASSLGNRDWGEQFF

d_call: TRBD2
j_call: TRBJ2-1
v_call: TRBV9
clone_size: -
cdr3_nt: TGTGCCAGCAGCGTGGCGGGGGGGCCCTACAATGAGCAGTTCTTC
cdr3_aa: CASSVAGGPYNEQFF

d_call: TRBD1
j_call: TRBJ1-5
v_call: TRBV7-2
clone_size: -
cdr3_nt: TGTGCCAGCAGCCAAAACCAGGGGGAGGATCAGCCCCAGCATTTT
cdr3_aa: CASSQNQGEDQPQHF

d_call: -
j_call: TRBJ2-5
v_call: TRBV28
clone_size: -
cdr3_nt: TGTGCCAGCAGTTCAGGAGGCAGGAAACAAGGGACCCAGTACTTC
cdr3_aa: CASSSGGRKQGTQYF

d_call: -
j_call: TRBJ2-1
v_call: TRBV7-9
clone_size: -
cdr3_nt: TGTGCCAGCAGCTTCCCGGGACTCAGCTCCTACAATGAGCAGTTCTTC
cdr3_aa: CASSFPGLSSYNEQFF

d_call: TRBD1
j_call: TRBJ1-6
v_call: TRBV11-2
clone_size: -
cdr3_nt: TGTGCCAGCAGCTCCCGTGGGACAGGAGAGTCACCCCTCCACTTT
cdr3_aa: CASSSRGTGESPLHF

d_call: TRBD1
j_call: TRBJ1-4
v_call: TRBV2
clone_size: once
cdr3_nt: TGTGCCAGCAGTGAATTGAGGGGGCTTGGTGAAAAACTGTTTTTT
cdr3_aa: CASSELRGLGEKLFF

d_call: TRBD1
j_call: TRBJ1-3
v_call: TRBV11-2
clone_size: -
cdr3_nt: TGTGCCAGCAGCTTTGCAACCGGGACAGGGAGAAACACCATATATTTT
cdr3_aa: CASSFATGTGRNTIYF

d_call: TRBD1
j_call: TRBJ2-3
v_call: TRBV4-3
clone_size: -
cdr3_nt: TGCGCCAGCAGCCAGCAGACAGGGTTGACAGATACGCAGTATTTT
cdr3_aa: CASSQQTGLTDTQYF

d_call: TRBD2
j_call: TRBJ2-1
v_call: TRBV4-2
clone_size: -
cdr3_nt: TGTGCCAGCAGCCAAGTCAGGGACTACCCATACAATGAGCAGTTCTTC
cdr3_aa: CASSQVRDYPYNEQFF

d_call: -
j_call: TRBJ2-5
v_call: TRBV7-6
clone_size: -
cdr3_nt: TGTGCCAGCAGCTCTCAACTTCAGGCGTTCCAAGAGACCCAGTACTTC
cdr3_aa: CASSSQLQAFQETQYF

d_call: TRBD1
j_call: TRBJ2-5
v_call: TRBV6-2/TRBV6-3
clone_size: -
cdr3_nt: TGTGCCAGCAGCCCCGGGCCAGGGGGCCAAGAGACCCAGTACTTC
cdr3_aa: CASSPGPGGQETQYF

d_call: TRBD1
j_call: TRBJ1-6
v_call: TRBV2
clone_size: -
cdr3_nt: TGTGCCAGCAGCCTCGCGGGACAGTACAATTCACCCCTCCACTTT
cdr3_aa: CASSLAGQYNSPLHF

d_call: -
j_call: TRBJ1-3
v_call: TRBV27
clone_size: -
cdr3_nt: TGTGCCAGCAGCCCGTCATACCCCAGGGGCTCTGGAAACACCATATATTTT
cdr3_aa: CASSPSYPRGSGNTIYF